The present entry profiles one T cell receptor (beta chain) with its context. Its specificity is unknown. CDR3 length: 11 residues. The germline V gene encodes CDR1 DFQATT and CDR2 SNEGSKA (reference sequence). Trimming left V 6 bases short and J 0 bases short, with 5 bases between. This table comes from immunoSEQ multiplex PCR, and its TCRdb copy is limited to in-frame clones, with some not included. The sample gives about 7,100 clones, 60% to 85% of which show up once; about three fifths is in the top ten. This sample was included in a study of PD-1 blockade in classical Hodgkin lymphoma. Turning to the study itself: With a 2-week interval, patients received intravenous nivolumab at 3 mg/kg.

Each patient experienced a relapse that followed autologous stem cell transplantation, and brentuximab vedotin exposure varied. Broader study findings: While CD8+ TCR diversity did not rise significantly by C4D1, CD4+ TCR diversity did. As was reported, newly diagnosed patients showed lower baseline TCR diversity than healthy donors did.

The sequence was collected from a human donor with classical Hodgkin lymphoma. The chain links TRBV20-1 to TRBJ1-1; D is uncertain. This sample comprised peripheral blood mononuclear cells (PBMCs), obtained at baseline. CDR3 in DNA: TGCAGTGCCCACTTGAACACTGAAGCTTTCTTT. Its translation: CSAHLNTEAFF.